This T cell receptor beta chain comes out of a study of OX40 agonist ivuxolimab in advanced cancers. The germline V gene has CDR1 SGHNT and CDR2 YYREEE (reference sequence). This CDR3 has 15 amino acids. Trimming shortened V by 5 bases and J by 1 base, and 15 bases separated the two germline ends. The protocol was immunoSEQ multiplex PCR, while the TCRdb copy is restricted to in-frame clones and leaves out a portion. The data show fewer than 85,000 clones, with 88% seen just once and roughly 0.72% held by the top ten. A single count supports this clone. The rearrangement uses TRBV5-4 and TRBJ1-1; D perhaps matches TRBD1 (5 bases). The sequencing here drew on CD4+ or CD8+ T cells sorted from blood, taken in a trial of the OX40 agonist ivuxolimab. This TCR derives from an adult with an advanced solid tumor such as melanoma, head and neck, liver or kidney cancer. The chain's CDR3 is CASRQTGRPNTEAFF. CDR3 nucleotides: TGTGCCAGCAGACAAACGGGACGGCCGAACACTGAAGCTTTCTTT.